The present TCR beta chain was sequenced within a study of blood T cell repertoires in COVID-19. Study in general: Nucleic acid was either cDNA or gDNA, and it came from T cells, B-cell-depleted T cells, or PBMCs.

Looked up from germline, CDR1 is MNHEY and CDR2 is SMNVEV (reference sequence). CDR3 size: 16 residues. Losses at the gene ends were 3 bases for V and 2 bases for J; bases not matched to a gene: 8. Original analysis: How many nucleated cells were present was estimated from reference gene primer amplification. Sequencing used immunoSEQ multiplex PCR; TCRdb keeps in-frame clones, though not all of them. D and trimming come from the DNA, and the V and J calls and clone size come from that table. The sample consists of about 130,000 clones, about 86% of them appearing once. The TCR originated in a woman aged 45 to 65 with acute or convalescent COVID-19. V is TRBV27 and J is TRBJ2-7; 9 nucleotides match TRBD2. Source material: peripheral blood. CDR3 sequence reads: CASSLTGLASTYEQYF. The CDR3 coding sequence is TGTGCCAGCAGTTTGACCGGACTAGCGAGTACCTACGAGCAGTACTTC.